This TCR beta chain was identified during a study of blood T cell repertoires in COVID-19. V was clipped by 7 bases and J by 1 base; unmatched bases: 6. This CDR3 is built from 15 residues. The germline V gene encodes CDR1 MNHNY and CDR2 SVGAGI (reference sequence). Authors' data handling: Amplification with reference gene primers provided the estimates of nucleated cell counts. The method was immunoSEQ multiplex PCR; TCRdb's version includes in-frame clones alone and lacks a portion of them. That table gives V, J and clone size, and the DNA gave D and trimming. Here the sample spans 50,000 to 85,000 clones, 82% being singletons.

The material sequenced was peripheral blood. This TCR came from a man in his 60s with acute or convalescent COVID-19. The J gene is TRBJ2-3, the V gene TRBV6-6, with 9 bases identical to TRBD2. CDR3 amino acids: CASTLSGGGTDTQYF. As DNA, the CDR3 is TGTGCCAGCACCCTTAGCGGGGGAGGCACAGATACGCAGTATTTT.